The next 18 T cell receptor beta chains were all read from a single sample in a study of regulatory T cells in long-lasting Graves disease. Researchers made TCR beta libraries by using iRepertoire HTBI primers and running Arm-PCR on CDR3 regions. TCRdb processed the multiplex PCR reads anew with MiXCR; each CDR3 protein has one entry. The repertoire holds around 450,000 distinct CDR3 sequences, with about 15% as singletons. This sample's time point: newly diagnosed GD, antithyroid drugs for less than 3 months. RNA extracted from PBMCs served as the sequencing template. The sample also formed part of further work on T cells in Graves' hyperthyroidism and ophthalmopathy.

Sequences were derived from peripheral blood mononuclear cells (PBMCs), sampled at new diagnosis, from a patient treated with antithyroid drugs. The receptors derive from a woman aged 30 to 39 with Graves disease.

Of note for this clonotype: Mismatch with germline at one junction end may stem from a read error. The rearrangement joins TRBV24-1 to TRBJ2-2, with TRBD1 matching over 7 bases. The germline V gene has CDR1 KGHDR and CDR2 SFDVKD. The CDR3 runs to 16 residues. DNA for the CDR3: TGTGCCACCAGTGCCGTGGGGACAGCAAACACCGGGGAGCTGCTTTTT. Its translation is CATSAVGTANTGELLF.

This clonotype was counted many times. The rearrangement links TRBV20-1 to TRBJ2-1; 12 bases agree with TRBD1. Germline CDR1 DFQATT, CDR2 SNEGSKA (reference sequence). After removal of 1 base from V and 10 bases from J, the junction contained 8 bases not matched to a gene. The CDR3 is 15 amino acids. CDR3 sequence (DNA): TGCAGTGCTAGAGCTCGGGACAGGGGGCTTGGAGAGCAGTTCTTC. This codes for CSARARDRGLGEQFF.

This clonotype was detected many times. This chain joins TRBV5-1 and TRBJ1-1; D gene ambiguous. The germline V gene has CDR1 SGHRS and CDR2 YFSETQ. The CDR3 is made up of 13 amino acids. Between the trimmed V and J ends, which lost 4 bases and 2 bases, there was a span of 9 bases. CDR3 amino acids: CASSRRVNTEAFF. The CDR3 DNA is TGCGCCAGCAGCCGGCGGGTTAACACTGAAGCTTTCTTT.

This clonotype was picked up many times. This sequence joins TRBV12-3 or TRBV12-4 and TRBJ2-1, with D unresolved. The germline V and J ends were trimmed by 6 bases and 0 bases, with 15 bases remaining between them. CDR3 length equals 16 residues. CDR3 sequence: CASRTLAERSYNEQFF. In DNA form, the CDR3 reads TGTGCCAGCAGAACTCTTGCGGAGCGCTCCTACAATGAGCAGTTCTTC.

The chain employs TRBV7-9 and TRBJ2-5, with 12 bases matching TRBD2. The CDR3 is 15 residues long. Trimming removed 5 bases from V and 5 bases from J; junction bases left unmatched: 6. Germline V gene data show CDR1 as SEHNR and CDR2 as FQNEAQ (reference sequence). The CDR3 reads CASSRLAGVDETQYF. CDR3 DNA: TGTGCCAGCAGCAGACTAGCGGGAGTGGATGAGACCCAGTACTTC.

In this sample, this clonotype turned up a few times. The V gene is TRBV29-1, the J gene TRBJ2-1; 9 positions agree with TRBD1. V gave up 7 bases and J gave up 7 bases; unmatched junction bases: 8. This CDR3 contains 13 residues. The germline V gene encodes CDR1 SQVTM and CDR2 ANQGSEA. CDR3 nucleotide sequence: TGCAGCGGGAGGGGACAGGGAGGGAATGAGCAGTTCTTC. This codes for CSGRGQGGNEQFF.

As for this clonotype: This sequence is one base from a far larger clone and is likely a read error. This sequence joins TRBV28 and TRBJ2-1; 13 bases line up with TRBD2. Germline CDR1 reads MDHEN; CDR2 reads SYDVKM. The CDR3 length is 16 residues. V was clipped by 5 bases and J by 10 bases; unmatched bases: 11. The CDR3 sequence is CASSEDLGLAGLEQFF. In nucleotides, the CDR3 is TGTGCCAGCAGTGAAGACCTGGGACTAGCGGGACTGGAGCAGTTCTTC. Drawing the rest from reference TRBV28 and TRBJ2-1, the complete variable domain is DVKVTQSSRYLVKRTGEKVFLECVQDMDHENMFWYRQDPGLGLRLIYFSYDVKMKEKGDIPEGYSVSREKKERFSLILESASTNQTSMYLCASSEDLGLAGLEQFFGPGTRLTVL.

This clonotype was detected only a few times. The CDR3 coding sequence is TGTGCCAGTAGTATAGATCTACCAAACGCTTACAGGGGGACCTCCTACGAGCAGTACTTC. Translating it yields CASSIDLPNAYRGTSYEQYF. The chain carries TRBV19 and TRBJ2-7, with 8 positions matching TRBD1. The CDR3 extends over 20 amino acids. Trimming took 0 bases from V and 0 from J; bases not matched to a gene: 16. Germline V gene data show CDR1 as LNHDA and CDR2 as SQIVND (reference sequence).

On this clonotype itself: A much larger clonotype is one base distant, so this may be a read error. The rearrangement joins TRBV12-5 to TRBJ2-3; 10 nucleotides agree with TRBD2. The J call could be wrong; TRBJ2-7 is a better fit for the DNA end. The CDR3 runs 15 residues. The V gene's germline CDR1 is LGHNT and CDR2 FRNRAP. The CDR3: CASGSGQREGNEQYF. The CDR3 DNA sequence: TGTGCTAGTGGTTCCGGTCAGCGGGAGGGCAATGAGCAGTACTTC.

This clonotype was counted at least ten times. The genes are TRBV20-1 and TRBJ2-3; TRBD2 matches 7 bases. Looked up from germline, CDR1 is DFQATT and CDR2 is SNEGSKA (reference sequence). V gave up 0 bases and J gave up 4 bases; unmatched junction bases: 10. This CDR3 spans 16 amino acids. CDR3 coding DNA: TGCAGTGCTAGAGATATGCTAGCGGATATTTCAGATACGCAGTATTTT. As protein: CSARDMLADISDTQYF.

In its sample, this clonotype was seen many times. The gene calls are TRBV7-8 and TRBJ2-3; D is uncertain. The ends were cut back, 5 bases at V and 4 bases at J, with 10 bases in the middle. The germline V gene has CDR1 SGHVS and CDR2 FQNEAQ. This CDR3 has 13 amino acids. The CDR3: CASSLTRADTQYF. The CDR3 DNA sequence: TGTGCCAGCAGCCTAACAAGAGCAGATACGCAGTATTTT.

The chain combines TRBV28 with TRBJ1-5; the match to TRBD1 covers 8 bases. The V gene end was trimmed by 3 bases and the J gene end by 7 bases; junction bases not matched to a gene: 11. The germline V gene has CDR1 MDHEN and CDR2 SYDVKM. This CDR3 is built from 16 residues. CDR3 nucleotide sequence: TGTGCCAGCAGTTTTCTTCCGACAGGGGTACCCCAGCCCCAGCATTTT. This gives the protein CASSFLPTGVPQPQHF.

This clonotype appeared a few times. The rearrangement uses TRBV4-1 and TRBJ1-2; TRBD1 agrees at 9 bases. The CDR3 totals 18 residues. Germline V gene data show CDR1 as MGHRA and CDR2 as YSYEKL. With V trimmed by 1 base and J by 2 bases, 11 bases remained unmatched. CDR3 in amino acids: CASSQGRWDRERNYGYTF. DNA for the CDR3: TGCGCCAGCAGCCAAGGCCGTTGGGACAGGGAGAGGAACTATGGCTACACCTTC.

There are many counts of this clonotype. CDR3: CASSSTGGRGQPQHF. CDR3 nucleotides: TGTGCCAGCAGTTCGACAGGGGGTAGAGGTCAGCCCCAGCATTTT. V and J are TRBV12-3 or TRBV12-4 and TRBJ1-5; 9 nucleotides agree with TRBD1. The CDR3 covers 15 residues. V gave up 4 bases and J gave up 6 bases; unmatched junction bases: 7.

V usage is TRBV7-8 and J usage is TRBJ2-5; 13 bases match TRBD2. The CDR3 consists of 15 residues. Trimming at V came to 4 bases and at J to 2 bases, leaving 1 base not matched to a gene. The germline V gene encodes CDR1 SGHVS and CDR2 FQNEAQ. The CDR3 sequence is CASSSGLAGQETQYF. The CDR3 DNA reads TGTGCCAGCAGCTCGGGACTAGCGGGACAAGAGACCCAGTACTTC.

The rearrangement joins TRBV20-1 to TRBJ1-4; D gene unclear. The CDR3 length is 13 residues. Germline V CDR1 and CDR2: DFQATT, SNEGSKA (reference sequence). V was pared by 6 bases and J by 4 bases, with 12 bases between. CDR3 in DNA: TGCAGTGCGACGCCGGGGTATAATGAAAAACTGTTTTTT. Translated: CSATPGYNEKLFF.

V gene TRBV19 combines with J gene TRBJ2-1, with 11 bases aligning to TRBD2. The V gene's germline CDR1 is LNHDA and CDR2 SQIVND (reference sequence). The CDR3 has 16 residues. With 4 bases clipped from V and 6 bases from J, the junction kept 8 bases outside the gene matches. This chain's CDR3 is CASSTGVAGGPNEQFF. The CDR3 DNA follows: TGTGCCAGTAGTACGGGGGTAGCGGGAGGGCCCAATGAGCAGTTCTTC.

This clonotype was found many times. V usage is TRBV6-2 or TRBV6-3 and J usage is TRBJ2-3; D not certain. Germline V CDR1 and CDR2: MNHEY, SVGEGT. V dropped 5 bases and J dropped 3 bases, with 9 bases sitting between them. CDR3 length: 13 residues. This CDR3 is CASSPDRTDTQYF. CDR3 nucleotide sequence: TGTGCCAGCAGTCCGGATAGAACAGATACGCAGTATTTT.